This T cell receptor (beta chain) was captured in a study of T cells after posttransplantation cyclophosphamide. The study's findings and limits: Skin or GI-infiltrating T cells shared few TRB sequences with blood. After PTCy, TRB diversity resembled that of CNI/methotrexate controls.

The CDR3 totals 15 residues. Unmatched junction bases numbered 8, after V lost 5 bases and J lost 3 bases. Germline CDR1 is LNHDA and CDR2 is SQIVND (reference sequence). Sequencing used immunoSEQ multiplex PCR; TCRdb keeps in-frame clones, though not all of them. The table has about 13,000 clones, around 86% seen once. A word on this clone: Its target is unknown.

The sequencing sample was made of memory CD4+ T cells sorted from PBMCs. The receptor was derived from a man over 45 in good health, CMV-negative, and a related stem cell transplant donor. The V call is TRBV19, the J call TRBJ2-7; 9 bases are a match to TRBD1. Written as DNA, the CDR3 is TGTGCCAGTAGTCAAAACGCGGGACAGGGCTACGAGCAGTACTTC. Its translation is CASSQNAGQGYEQYF. Variable domain in full (rest from reference TRBV19 and TRBJ2-7): DGGITQSPKYLFRKEGQNVTLSCEQNLNHDAMYWYRQDPGQGLRLIYYSQIVNDFQKGDIAEGYSVSREKKESFPLTVTSAQKNPTAFYLCASSQNAGQGYEQYFGPGTRLTVT.